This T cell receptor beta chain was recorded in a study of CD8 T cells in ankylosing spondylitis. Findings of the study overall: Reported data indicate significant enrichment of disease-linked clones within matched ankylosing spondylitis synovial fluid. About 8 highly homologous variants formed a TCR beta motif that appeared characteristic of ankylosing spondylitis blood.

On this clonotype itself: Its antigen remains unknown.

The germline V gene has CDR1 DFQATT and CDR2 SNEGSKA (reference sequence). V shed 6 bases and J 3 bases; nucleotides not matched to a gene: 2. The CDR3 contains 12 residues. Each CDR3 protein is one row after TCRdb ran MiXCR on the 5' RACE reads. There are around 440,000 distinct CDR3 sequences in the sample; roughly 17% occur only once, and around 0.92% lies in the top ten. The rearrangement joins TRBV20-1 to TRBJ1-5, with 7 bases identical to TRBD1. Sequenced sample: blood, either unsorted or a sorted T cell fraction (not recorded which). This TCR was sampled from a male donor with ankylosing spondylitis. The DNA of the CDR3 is TGCAGTGCCAGGGGGAACAATCAGCCCCAGCATTTT. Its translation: CSARGNNQPQHF.